This entry features one TCR beta chain sequence. Its antigen is unknown. Base qualities are not recorded, but no much larger clone differs from it by a single base. This entry belongs to a study of cytomegalovirus exposure and HLA in healthy donors listed by TCRdb under 2017. About the investigation overall: In an earlier analysis of fewer than 750 of the donors, 276 Gb of sequence data and just under 120 million unique TCR beta sequences from about 179 million T cells were reported. About 280 gigabases of sequencing data and tens of millions of unique TCR sequences made up an early release that covered fewer than 650 HLA-typed donors. Among the roughly 400 genotyped donors, approximately 81% belonged to the genetic ancestry cluster associated with self-reported Caucasian donors. The study aimed to test whether signatures of past pathogen exposure could be identified by cataloging public T cell receptors. Using immunosequencing, the study profiled T cell repertoires from about 620 subjects and related those repertoires to cytomegalovirus serostatus. In addition to the first cohort of approximately 650 subjects, a separate validation cohort of 120 different subjects was used. To predict cytomegalovirus infection status, the study brought together high-throughput TCR immunosequencing, statistical association of individual TCRs with disease status, and machine learning. A later analysis re-analyzed previously published TCR beta repertoires from 550 to 700 donors and added high-resolution HLA genotyping to study TCR occurrence patterns. The later analysis used no new phenotypic data to find candidate immune exposures, relying instead on TCR beta sequences and their occurrence across donors. An earlier analysis of roughly 600 of the donors used high-throughput TCR beta sequencing to judge whether each TCR beta V gene segment behaved as functional or pseudogenic. Donor age, sex, ethnicity and CMV serostatus were compiled alongside the repertoire data. A later genetic analysis took genome-wide SNP genotypes for about 65% of the roughly 670 donors and used that subset as a discovery cohort. Every discovery cohort repertoire had been produced on one sequencing platform. HLA typing covered class I and class II loci at four-digit resolution. The number of donors typed differed by locus, with about 629-630 for A, B, C, DRB1 and DQB1, around 520 for DQA1, 600 to 610 for DPA1, and some 440 for DPB1. Roughly 5 DR-DQ haplotypes were handled as single units for association and clustering, since linkage in the cohort was strong. Across 300 to 500 genotyped donors of the cohort, an average of about 240,000 unique TCR beta nucleotide sequences per donor were sequenced, and approximately 17% of those sequences were non-productive. Broader findings and caveats from the paper: Some IMGT-functional V segments, including TRBV6-2 and TRBV6-3, could not be told apart with the 87-base-pair reads, so those segments were excluded. A further reported finding was that TCR beta sequences accurately predicted the HLA-A and HLA-B alleles for most subjects in the first cohort. According to a later analysis, parvovirus B19, influenza, CMV and Epstein-Barr virus appeared linked to several top co-occurrence clusters. The study listed 150 to 200 TCR beta chains as associated with cytomegalovirus. Cytomegalovirus status was reported to be diagnosed by the classifier with high specificity and sensitivity in both the original and validation cohorts. For the cohort, immune exposure information was limited to CMV serostatus. A group of highly shared sequence variants was considered likely to be a technical artifact of the sequencing pipeline. Because HLA typing was unavailable for some donors at each locus, only the typed subset was used in association tests. In vitro tests confirmed that a few of the cytomegalovirus-associated TCR beta chains recognize cytomegalovirus antigens. A later genetic analysis associated a missense DCLRE1C variant with V-gene and J-gene trimming of TCR beta chains, and an independent cohort replicated the association. Sequencing depth was assumed to be roughly uniform across donors in the presence/absence analyses, though that assumption may not hold. In a later analysis, the rate of TCR association differed among HLA loci, with DRB1 alleles having the most associated TCRs and HLA-C alleles having the fewest. In a later genetic analysis, fewer N-insertions in productive TCRs were reported among donors in an Asian-associated ancestry cluster than the roughly 700-donor mean. The authors suggested that the approach could potentially be extended to other disease states and immunological phenotypes. At a false discovery rate of 0.05, a later analysis linked 16,951 TCR beta sequences to specific HLA alleles. When HLA alleles, especially DR and DQ, strongly co-occurred, TCR associations were difficult to assign to individual alleles. According to a later analysis, most CMV-associated TCR beta chains appeared to be HLA-restricted, and the HLA associations seemed to be driven largely by CMV exposure. Broadly in line with IMGT annotations, most TCR beta V segments showed up in productive rearrangements about 87% or about 30% of the time in an earlier analysis of 587 of the donors. This cohort had only TCR beta chains sequenced, and the lack of alpha or paired-chain data limited which features could be detected. The earlier analysis of some 560 of the donors excluded seventeen rarely observed V segments, including chromosome 9 orphons, because counts were too low. Most TCR sequences were seen in very few donors, while some public TCRs were found in many individuals. In a later analysis, HLA-associated TCR beta chains showed more clonal expansion and lower generation probabilities than non-associated chains that were equally common. Linkage disequilibrium might explain the correlated functional status among segregating V segments, but an unknown experimental factor could not be excluded.

In total, roughly 710 healthy bone marrow donors made up the cohort. At the time of sampling, every cohort member was nominally healthy, though immune exposures that went unrecorded were likely present. The donor was CMV seropositive and was included in the group of 250 to 350 seropositive cohort members. A peripheral blood sample was collected from each donor, and TCR beta sequencing was performed on peripheral blood mononuclear cells. The Qiagen DNeasy Blood Extraction Kit was used to extract genomic DNA from the blood cell samples. The library was prepared using the immunoSEQ multiplex PCR assay. For the multiplex PCR, a mixture combining 60 forward primers for TCR Vbeta segments and 13 reverse primers for TCR Jbeta segments was used. The CDR3 region of rearranged TCR beta genes was amplified from genomic DNA with a multiplex PCR assay. Amplified TCR beta libraries were sequenced as 87-base-pair reads on the Illumina HiSeq System. The published analysis was carried out like this. A later analysis tallied 75 million to 95 million unique TCR beta chains across the 660 or so repertoires, and 10 million to 11 million of those chains were shared by two or more donors. A nearest-neighbor algorithm error-corrected the raw reads and collapsed the reads into unique sequences, merging closely related sequences to remove PCR and sequencing errors. CDR3 sequences were aligned to IMGT reference sequences to assign V, D and J gene segments. For a sequence to be retained, at least a six-nucleotide match to both a V gene segment and a J gene segment was required. A rearrangement was called productive if the CDR3 had no stop codons and remained in frame with V and J, and every other rearrangement was called non-productive. Following IMGT convention, CDR3 was defined as the stretch from the second conserved V-encoded cysteine to the conserved J-encoded phenylalanine. The earlier analysis of fewer than 700 of the donors excluded sequences that lacked an unambiguous match to a single V gene segment. An earlier analysis of 587 of the donors called V segments functional above 56.7% productive rearrangements and segregating when the between-donor standard deviation exceeded 5%. A statistical classification framework was developed to diagnose cytomegalovirus status using the catalog of TCR beta chain sequences. V and J gene assignment, in a later analysis, came from comparing TCR nucleotide sequences with IMGT/GENE-DB human TR gene sequences. In a later analysis, CDR3 sequences and most-parsimonious VDJ recombination scenarios were assigned using the TCRdist pipeline. In a later analysis, each TCR beta chain was defined by its CDR3 amino acid sequence together with its V-gene family, and reads lacking a unique V-gene family were excluded. A later analysis removed 600 or so highly shared, low-generation-probability nucleotide sequences to deal with suspected cross-contamination and a sequencing artifact. In a later analysis, a clonal expansion index was calculated for each public chain from normalized within-repertoire ranks of inferred template counts. A later analysis computed generation probabilities with a VDJ recombination model fitted to out-of-frame rearrangements, and checked the results against IGoR. In a later analysis, hypergeometric tests were used to score TCR-TCR, TCR-HLA and TCR-CMV co-occurrence, with a repertoire-size bias correction applied to TCR pairs. A later analysis estimated false discovery rates by permuting HLA or CMV assignments 20 times. In a later analysis, co-occurring TCRs were grouped using DBSCAN, with TCRdist sequence similarity added in when clustering inside HLA-allele-positive subsets. For co-occurrence clustering, repertoires with fewer than 30,000 or more than 120,000 public chains were excluded, along with roughly 5 repertoires with anomalous nucleotide sharing. As stored in TCRdb, this immuneACCESS dataset retains in-frame rearrangements with V and J assigned. A fraction of the clones does not appear; measured against another copy, unresolved V genes explain less than half of the discrepancy, and the remainder lacks a known reason. From that table come the V and J calls and clone size; the DNA was used to work out D and trimming. The sample table holds some 140,000 clones, of which approximately 80% were seen once. Roughly 1.2% of the sample rests with the top ten.

For this chain, trimming is 4 bases at the V end and 4 bases at the J end, and the number of junction bases without a gene match is 3. CDR1 SGHAT and CDR2 FQNNGV were looked up in the germline V gene. The CDR3 sequence holds 16 residues, the cysteine and phenylalanine included. Only the CDR3 DNA stays, 48 bases, in frame from base 1. The material sequenced was PBMCs. The sequence derives from a male donor in good health and CMV-seropositive. This sequence uses TRBV11-2 and TRBJ2-1; 14 junctional bases match TRBD2. Here the CDR3 is given as CASSSGTSGRYNEQFF. The nucleotide sequence is given as TGTGCCAGCAGCTCGGGGACTAGCGGGAGATACAATGAGCAGTTCTTC.